This passage covers 17 T cell receptor beta chains from one sample sequenced in a study of T cell repertoires and HLA-DP antigens. Libraries were prepared by immunoSEQ multiplex PCR; TCRdb keeps only in-frame clonotypes and omits some of them. The sample records over 100,000 clones, nearly 95% being singletons. These receptors' targets are unknown. Sequenced material: CD4+ T cells from PBMCs. Source of these receptors: a woman younger than 35 in good health and CMV-seronegative.

V and J are TRBV5-1 and TRBJ1-4, with 7 nucleotides matching TRBD1. Germline CDR1 is SGHRS and CDR2 is YFSETQ. The V and J ends lost 4 bases and 5 bases, in that order; junction bases with no gene match: 8. The CDR3 contains 15 residues. Written as DNA, the CDR3 is TGCGCCAGCAGCAACTCCGGGACAGTGAATGAAAAACTGTTTTTT. Protein: CASSNSGTVNEKLFF.

This chain connects TRBV5-3 to TRBJ2-7; D might be TRBD1 or TRBD2, each matching 5 bases. TRBV5-3 belongs to the ORF category, with a function that is uncertain. The ends were cut back, 0 bases at V and 12 bases at J, with 16 bases in the middle. There are 13 residues in the CDR3. The CDR3 DNA is TGTGCCAGAAGCTTGGTGGCAACGAGGGACCCGTACGTC. This gives the protein CARSLVATRDPYV.

The V gene is TRBV5-1, the J gene TRBJ1-1; D unclear. The germline V and J ends were trimmed by 0 bases and 3 bases, with 9 bases remaining between them. Germline CDR1 and CDR2: SGHRS and YFSETQ. This CDR3 region has 14 residues. The CDR3 nucleotides read TGCGCCAGCAGCTTGGGATCCAGAGACACTGAAGCTTTCTTT. Translated: CASSLGSRDTEAFF.

The chain links TRBV11-2 to TRBJ2-3, with 11 bases fitting TRBD2. The CDR3 spans 16 residues. The J segment lost 5 bases and the V segment lost 4 bases, leaving 8 bases of the junction unmatched. Germline-derived CDR1 and CDR2 are SGHAT and FQNNGV. The chain's CDR3 is CASSWNSGRAVDTQYF. DNA for the CDR3: TGTGCCAGCAGCTGGAATAGCGGGAGGGCCGTAGATACGCAGTATTTT.

V is TRBV9 and J is TRBJ2-3; D possibly corresponds to TRBD2 (7 bases). Germline values: CDR1 SGDLS, CDR2 YYNGEE. The CDR3 consists of 15 residues. The V gene lost 4 bases and the J gene lost 4 bases, with 16 bases spanning the gap. CDR3 amino acids: CASSLKGGSSDTQYF. In DNA, the CDR3 is TGTGCCAGCAGCCTAAAGGGGGGGAGTTCAGATACGCAGTATTTT.

CDR3 nucleotides: TGTGCCATCAGTGAGTCTAAAGCTCCGAGGCGAATGGAGCAGTTCTTC. As protein: CAISESKAPRRMEQFF. This chain joins TRBV10-3 and TRBJ2-1; no definite D call. The CDR3 is 16 residues long. The germline CDR1 and CDR2 sequences are ENHRY and SYGVKD. Trimming took 0 bases from V and 10 from J, leaving 19 bases between them.

The V gene is TRBV7-9, the J gene TRBJ2-7; 12 bases are a match to TRBD1. Trimming took 6 bases from V and 4 from J; bases not matched to a gene: 7. This CDR3 contains 15 residues. Germline CDR1 reads SEHNR; CDR2 reads FQNEAQ (reference sequence). The CDR3 protein is CASSPGTGGLYEQYF. CDR3 DNA sequence: TGTGCCAGCAGTCCTGGGACAGGGGGCCTTTACGAGCAGTACTTC.

A note on this clone: It is unclear where the CDR3 begins or ends on the DNA, so no DNA is shown, and the CDR3 is as TCRdb lists it. This chain links TRBV5-1 with TRBJ1-2; the DNA was not used to check the table's D call, TRBD1. The CDR3 has 18 amino acids, counting both end residues. Germline V gene sequence: CDR1 SGHRS, CDR2 YFSETQ. The CDR3: CASSAYRDRGLFFGGYTF.

The chain joins TRBV5-1 to TRBJ2-7, with D possibly being TRBD1 (6 bases). The CDR3 runs to 14 residues. Between the trimmed V and J ends, which lost 2 bases and 3 bases, there was a span of 12 bases. Germline V gene lookup returns CDR1 SGHRS and CDR2 YFSETQ. The CDR3 DNA sequence: TGCGCCAGCAGCTTAGGTCAGGGGTACTACGAGCAGTACTTC. It translates to CASSLGQGYYEQYF.

This clone was counted a few times. The chain has TRBV30 and TRBJ2-7; D gene uncertain. CDR1 and CDR2 (germline): GTSNPN, SVGIG (reference sequence). V was trimmed by 0 bases and J by 6 bases, leaving 9 bases between them. The CDR3 length is 12 residues. The CDR3 region is CAWSVSVREQYF. The CDR3 region has the DNA TGTGCCTGGAGTGTATCAGTCCGCGAGCAGTACTTC. Complete variable domain (other parts from reference TRBV30 and TRBJ2-7): SQTIHQWPATLVQPVGSPLSLECTVEGTSNPNLYWYRQAAGRGLQLLFYSVGIGQISSEVPQNLSASRPQDRQFILSSKKLLLSDSGFYLCAWSVSVREQYFGPGTRLTVT.

This sequence joins TRBV7-2 and TRBJ1-6, with D uncertain. The V gene lost 3 bases and the J gene lost 0 bases, with 3 bases spanning the gap. From germline, CDR1 is SGHTA and CDR2 FQGNSA. The CDR3 has 14 amino acids. The CDR3 is CASSLASYNSPLHF. Written as DNA, the CDR3 is TGTGCCAGCAGCTTGGCCTCCTATAATTCACCCCTCCACTTT.

The rearrangement links TRBV18 to TRBJ2-3; D gene uncertain. The CDR3 is 14 amino acids. Germline CDR1 is KGHSH and CDR2 is LQKENI. Trimming stripped 3 bases from V and 1 base from J, with 8 bases between. The CDR3 region has the DNA TGTGCCAGCTCACCCCTCGACCGCACAGATACGCAGTATTTT. It is translated as CASSPLDRTDTQYF. The whole variable domain, remainder taken from reference TRBV18 and TRBJ2-3, is NAGVMQNPRHLVRRRGQEARLRCSPMKGHSHVYWYRQLPEEGLKFMVYLQKENIIDESGMPKERFSAEFPKEGPSILRIQQVVRGDSAAYFCASSPLDRTDTQYFGPGTRLTVL.

This clone was recorded only once. The chain carries TRBV6-6 and TRBJ2-6; D might be TRBD1 or TRBD2, each matching 5 bases. Germline CDR1 and CDR2: MNHNY and SVGAGI (reference sequence). This CDR3 comprises 15 residues. V lost 6 bases and J 4 bases, leaving 13 bases between the germline ends. Written as DNA, the CDR3 is TGTGCCAGCAGCTCTCCGGGGCCCGGGGCCAACGTCCTGACTTTC. Its translation: CASSSPGPGANVLTF.

This chain joins TRBV5-5 and TRBJ1-2; D might be TRBD1 (5 bases). V lost 4 bases to trimming and J lost 6 bases, with 13 bases between them. In germline, CDR1 is SGHKS, CDR2 YYEKEE (reference sequence). The CDR3 covers 13 residues. The CDR3 here is CASSTNAGNGYTF. Here the CDR3 DNA reads TGTGCCAGCAGCACCAACGCAGGGAATGGCTACACCTTC.

The chain employs TRBV10-3 and TRBJ2-5; the D gene is possibly TRBD1 (6 bases). V lost 6 bases to trimming and J lost 2 bases, with 7 bases between them. There are 12 residues in the CDR3. Per the germline V gene, CDR1 is ENHRY and CDR2 is SYGVKD. CDR3 coding DNA: TGTGCCATCAGGGACAGTCAAGAGACCCAGTACTTC. Amino acids: CAIRDSQETQYF.

V usage is TRBV7-3 and J usage is TRBJ2-5, with 7 bases lining up with TRBD2. This CDR3 region has 16 residues. The ends lost 5 bases at V and 3 bases at J; junction bases unmatched: 12. The germline CDR1 and CDR2 sequences are SGHTA and FQGTGA. CDR3 coding DNA: TGTGCCAGCAGCGGCGGACCGGGCCGGGGGGAAGAGACCCAGTACTTC. This encodes CASSGGPGRGEETQYF.

The V call is TRBV19, the J call TRBJ2-2; D assignment may be TRBD1 or TRBD2 (5 bases each). Germline CDR1 reads LNHDA; CDR2 reads SQIVND (reference sequence). V dropped 4 bases and J dropped 0 bases, with 9 bases sitting between them. The CDR3 runs 15 residues. The CDR3 loop is CASSKRGANTGELFF. The CDR3 DNA is TGTGCCAGTAGTAAAAGGGGAGCGAACACCGGGGAGCTGTTTTTT.